A selection of T cell receptor beta chains follows, all from one sample in a study of blood T cells in healthy people across ages. Via MiXCR, TCRdb re-called the 5' RACE reads, giving one row per CDR3 protein. Among fewer than 700,000 distinct CDR3 sequences, 45% to 55% were seen once, and the ten largest hold 20% to 25%. The specimen was blood. These receptor sequences come from a man at least 80 years old in good health. The CDR3 runs from the conserved cysteine through the conserved F or W. The D gene is left open where the match is weak. Size is omitted from some rows. Given values are once, few, many or a class for expanded clones.

D gene	V gene	J gene	clone size	CDR3 DNA	CDR3 protein
TRBD2	TRBV29-1	TRBJ2-1	once	TGCAGCGTTGAAGGGCTAGCGGGGGGGAACTCCTACAATGAGCAGTTCTTC	CSVEGLAGGNSYNEQFF
TRBD1	TRBV5-1	TRBJ2-1	few	TGCGCCAGCAGCTTGGCCGGGGCGGTCGGGACAGAAGAGCAGTTCTTC	CASSLAGAVGTEEQFF
-	TRBV18	TRBJ2-5	-	TGTGCCAGCTCAGCAGGGTTGGAGACCCAGTACTTC	CASSAGLETQYF
TRBD2	TRBV29-1	TRBJ2-1	-	TGCAGCGTAGGGACTAGCGCTAGGGGGGAGCAGTTCTTC	CSVGTSARGEQFF
TRBD1	TRBV10-2	TRBJ2-1	few	TGCGCCAGCCGGCGGGTGGGACAGGGCTACAATGAGCAGTTCTTC	CASRRVGQGYNEQFF
-	TRBV13	TRBJ2-1	-	TGTGCCAGCAGCTTTACGGGTGGTAGGCAGTTCTTC	CASSFTGGRQFF
-	TRBV12-3/TRBV12-4	TRBJ1-2	-	TGTGCCAGCAGTACGACACGGGGTCCGTATGGCTACACCTTC	CASSTTRGPYGYTF
TRBD1	TRBV7-2	TRBJ2-7	-	TGTGCCAGCAGCAGGACAGGGAACGAGAAGTACTTC	CASSRTGNEKYF
-	TRBV28	TRBJ2-7	few	TGTGCCAGCAGGTCCGCGGCTAGTACACACCAGTACTTC	CASRSAASTHQYF
-	TRBV7-2	TRBJ2-1	-	TGTGCCAGCAGGTCGGCTGTCTCCTACAATGAGCAGTTCTTC	CASRSAVSYNEQFF
-	TRBV10-3	TRBJ1-5	-	TGTGCCATCAGTGAGGGTGAGGGTCAGCCCCAGCATTTT	CAISEGEGQPQHF